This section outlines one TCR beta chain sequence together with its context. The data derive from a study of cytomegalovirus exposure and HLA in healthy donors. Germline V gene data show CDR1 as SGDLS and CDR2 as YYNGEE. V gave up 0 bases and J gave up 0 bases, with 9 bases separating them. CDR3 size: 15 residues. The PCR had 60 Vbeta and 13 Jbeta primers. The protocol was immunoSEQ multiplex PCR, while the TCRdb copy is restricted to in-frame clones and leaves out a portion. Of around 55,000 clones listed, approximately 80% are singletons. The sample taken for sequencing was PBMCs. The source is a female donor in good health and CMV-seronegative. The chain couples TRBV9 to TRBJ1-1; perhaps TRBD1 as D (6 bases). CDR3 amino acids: CASSVGGTMNTEAFF. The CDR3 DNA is TGTGCCAGCAGCGTAGGAGGGACAATGAACACTGAAGCTTTCTTT.